This section outlines one T cell receptor beta chain sequence together with its context. Antigen unknown. This record belongs to a study of CD8 T cells in ankylosing spondylitis. General study results and limits: Several highly homologous variants made up a TCR beta motif, and this motif appeared characteristic of ankylosing spondylitis blood.

This CDR3 has 13 amino acids. Germline values: CDR1 SNHLY, CDR2 FYNNEI. The V and J ends lost 6 bases and 1 base respectively, with 9 bases between them. Libraries for TCR beta were made by quantitative 5'-RACE with molecular barcodes. Via MiXCR, TCRdb re-called the 5' RACE reads, giving one row per CDR3 protein. This table has roughly 440,000 distinct CDR3 sequences, about 15% appearing once. The receptor's source is a male donor with ankylosing spondylitis. The chain employs TRBV2 and TRBJ1-1, with TRBD1 as a possible D gene (6 bases). Sample: blood, either unsorted or a sorted T cell fraction (not recorded which). In DNA form, the CDR3 reads TGTGCCAGCAGACCGGGACAGAACACTGAAGCTTTCTTT. Protein product: CASRPGQNTEAFF.